Listed below are T cell receptor beta chains from one sample, sequenced in a study of shared clonotypes between healthy human individuals. The data were produced by immunoSEQ multiplex PCR, yet TCRdb's version contains in-frame clones alone and is incomplete. The sample comprises roughly 2.2 million clones, 85% to 95% of which are singletons, and about 0.36% rests with the top ten. The sample taken for sequencing was naive CD4+ T cells from PBMCs. Receptor source: a young man in good health. Some clones in this sample may be carry-over from other donors' samples. Both conserved end residues are part of each CDR3. D genes are given only for firm matches. A row's size may be missing; if present it is once, few, many or a size class.

CASSWGDRGLQETQYF	TGTGCCAGCAGTTGGGGCGACAGGGGCCTGCAAGAGACCCAGTACTTC	TRBD1	NA	TRBV6-5	TRBJ2-5
CASSLIPGLAGGKREQFF	TGTGCCAGCAGCTTAATTCCCGGACTAGCGGGAGGGAAACGTGAGCAGTTCTTC	TRBD2	NA	TRBV7-3	TRBJ2-1
CASSYAGYTGELFF	TGTGCCAGCAGCTATGCGGGATACACCGGGGAGCTGTTTTTT	NA	NA	TRBV5-4	TRBJ2-2
CASSPVAGGPLTDTQYF	TGTGCCAGCTCACCAGTAGCGGGAGGGCCTTTGACAGATACGCAGTATTTT	TRBD2	NA	TRBV18	TRBJ2-3
CAWMGQANTGELFF	TGTGCCTGGATGGGACAGGCCAACACCGGGGAGCTGTTTTTT	TRBD1	NA	TRBV30	TRBJ2-2
CASSLTPGGSHEQYF	TGTGCCAGCAGCTTAACTCCGGGGGGTTCCCACGAGCAGTACTTC	TRBD2	NA	TRBV7-3	TRBJ2-7
CASSLKGGTARGYTF	TGTGCCAGCAGTTTGAAGGGGGGGACAGCGAGGGGCTACACCTTC	TRBD1	NA	TRBV28	TRBJ1-2
CASSLTGQYEQYF	TGTGCCAGCAGTTTAACTGGTCAGTACGAGCAGTACTTC	NA	NA	TRBV28	TRBJ2-7
CASRRLENTGELFF	TGTGCCAGCAGACGGCTGGAGAACACCGGGGAGCTGTTTTTT	NA	NA	TRBV28	TRBJ2-2
CASSQEGSSYEQYF	TGTGCCAGCAGCCAAGAAGGTAGCTCCTACGAGCAGTACTTC	NA	NA	TRBV14	TRBJ2-7
CASAYRREGRNEQFF	TGTGCCAGCGCCTACCGGCGGGAGGGCCGAAATGAGCAGTTCTTC	TRBD2	NA	TRBV7-9	TRBJ2-1
CASSGASSGANVLTF	TGTGCCAGCAGTGGGGCTAGCTCTGGGGCCAACGTCCTGACTTTC	NA	NA	TRBV2	TRBJ2-6
CASSVDSGRKSGANVLTF	TGTGCCAGCAGCGTAGATAGCGGGAGGAAGTCTGGGGCCAACGTCCTGACTTTC	TRBD2	once	TRBV9	TRBJ2-6
CSVASGRVGEQYF	TGCAGCGTAGCTAGCGGGAGGGTCGGCGAGCAGTACTTC	TRBD2	NA	TRBV29-1	TRBJ2-7
CASSLMGGSGETQYF	TGCGCCAGCAGCTTGATGGGGGGTTCTGGGGAGACCCAGTACTTC	NA	NA	TRBV5-1	TRBJ2-5
CASSLGTSPQYF	TGCGCCAGCAGCTTGGGGACTAGCCCTCAGTATTTT	TRBD2	NA	TRBV5-1	TRBJ2-3
CASSFQSNTEAFF	TGTGCCAGCAGCTTTCAGTCGAACACTGAAGCTTTCTTT	NA	NA	TRBV7-2	TRBJ1-1
CAISPQGSNTEAFF	TGTGCCATCAGTCCACAGGGTTCGAACACTGAAGCTTTCTTT	NA	NA	TRBV10-3	TRBJ1-1
CASASGDTQYF	TGTGCCAGCGCATCGGGGGATACGCAGTATTTT	NA	once	TRBV28	TRBJ2-3
CATRRGQGVTDTQYF	TGTGCCACCAGGAGGGGGCAGGGTGTAACAGATACGCAGTATTTT	NA	NA	TRBV6-1	TRBJ2-3
CASIPRLREGGEQFF	TGTGCCAGCATTCCCCGCCTGCGGGAGGGCGGTGAGCAGTTCTTC	TRBD2	NA	TRBV11-2	TRBJ2-1
CSVDRGLDENEQFF	TGCAGCGTTGATAGGGGTCTAGACGAGAATGAGCAGTTCTTC	NA	NA	TRBV29-1	TRBJ2-1
CATSRDSHRGGQYF	TGTGCCACCAGCAGAGATTCCCATAGGGGTGGGCAGTACTTC	NA	NA	TRBV15	TRBJ2-7
CASSEAIKGGDQPQHF	TGTGCCAGCAGTGAAGCGATAAAGGGGGGTGATCAGCCCCAGCATTTT	NA	NA	TRBV6-1	TRBJ1-5
CASSLDQSVGELFF	TGTGCCAGCAGCTTAGACCAGTCGGTCGGGGAGCTGTTTTTT	NA	NA	TRBV7-2	TRBJ2-2
CASRFWAGGVADTQYF	TGTGCCAGCAGGTTTTGGGCGGGAGGAGTAGCAGATACGCAGTATTTT	TRBD2	NA	TRBV27	TRBJ2-3
CASSFPGTGGNTEAFF	TGCGCCAGCAGCTTCCCGGGGACAGGGGGTAACACTGAAGCTTTCTTT	TRBD1	NA	TRBV5-1	TRBJ1-1
CSVDIDREAGYTF	TGCAGCGTTGATATAGACAGGGAAGCTGGCTACACCTTC	TRBD1	NA	TRBV29-1	TRBJ1-2
CASSLVGGGATDTQYF	TGTGCCAGCAGCTTAGTTGGTGGCGGAGCCACAGATACGCAGTATTTT	NA	once	TRBV11-3	TRBJ2-3
CASNRDTNYGYTF	TGTGCCAGTAACCGGGACACTAACTATGGCTACACCTTC	NA	NA	TRBV19	TRBJ1-2
CASSLSPNNIQPQHF	TGTGCCAGCAGTTTATCCCCAAACAACATTCAGCCCCAGCATTTT	NA	NA	TRBV27	TRBJ1-5
CASSSPGLAANEQFF	TGTGCCAGCTCCTCACCGGGACTAGCGGCCAATGAGCAGTTCTTC	NA	NA	TRBV21-1	TRBJ2-1
CATSRDPPDTQYF	TGTGCCACCAGCAGAGACCCCCCAGATACGCAGTATTTT	NA	NA	TRBV15	TRBJ2-3
CASSSRDNSYEQYF	TGTGCCAGTAGTAGCCGGGACAACTCCTACGAGCAGTACTTC	NA	NA	TRBV19	TRBJ2-7
CASSMREIGWQFF	TGTGCCAGCTCGATGCGGGAAATAGGGTGGCAGTTCTTC	NA	NA	TRBV6-5	TRBJ2-1
CASSPIGGGKLAGELFF	TGTGCCAGCAGCCCAATTGGGGGCGGGAAATTGGCCGGGGAGCTGTTTTTT	NA	NA	TRBV7-3	TRBJ2-2
CASSLGAGRNTGELFF	TGTGCCAGCAGCTTAGGGGCGGGGCGGAACACCGGGGAGCTGTTTTTT	NA	NA	TRBV7-6	TRBJ2-2
CAWSVGPPESQPQHF	TGTGCCTGGAGTGTTGGGCCGCCTGAGAGTCAGCCCCAGCATTTT	NA	NA	TRBV30	TRBJ1-5
CASRGGHGYEQYF	TGTGCCAGCAGGGGGGGACACGGCTACGAGCAGTACTTC	NA	NA	TRBV7-2	TRBJ2-7
CASGRSKGGPYEQYF	TGTGCCAGCGGGCGCTCAAAGGGGGGTCCCTACGAGCAGTACTTC	NA	NA	TRBV28	TRBJ2-7
CASSVGGNQPQHF	TGCGCCAGCAGCGTAGGGGGCAATCAGCCCCAGCATTTT	NA	NA	TRBV5-1	TRBJ1-5
CASSIIGGNPLEQYF	TGTGCCAGTAGTATAATCGGGGGGAACCCCCTCGAGCAGTACTTC	TRBD2	NA	TRBV19	TRBJ2-7
CASTPAGSYSYNEQFF	TGTGCCAGCACCCCAGCAGGCAGCTACTCCTACAATGAGCAGTTCTTC	NA	NA	TRBV7-2	TRBJ2-1